This entry is about one TCR beta chain. These data belong to a study of cytomegalovirus exposure and HLA in healthy donors. 60 Vbeta and 13 Jbeta primers were used in PCR. Generated by immunoSEQ multiplex PCR, the TCRdb table keeps only in-frame clones and is missing some. The sample holds over 100,000 clones, approximately 80% seen once. The clonotype was recovered from a woman aged 40-49 years in good health and CMV-seronegative. What was sequenced was PBMCs.

The CDR3 region is CAWTWTGSGANVLTF. The CDR3 nucleotides are TGTGCCTGGACATGGACAGGGTCTGGGGCCAACGTCCTGACTTTC. The chain carries TRBV30 and TRBJ2-6; 8 bases are shared with TRBD1. The ends lost 4 bases at V and 1 base at J; junction bases unmatched: 3. Germline lookup yields CDR1 GTSNPN and CDR2 SVGIG (reference sequence). This CDR3 region has 15 residues. The full variable domain, in which reference TRBV30 and TRBJ2-6 provide the parts outside the CDR3, is SQTIHQWPATLVQPVGSPLSLECTVEGTSNPNLYWYRQAAGRGLQLLFYSVGIGQISSEVPQNLSASRPQDRQFILSSKKLLLSDSGFYLCAWTWTGSGANVLTFGAGSRLTVL.